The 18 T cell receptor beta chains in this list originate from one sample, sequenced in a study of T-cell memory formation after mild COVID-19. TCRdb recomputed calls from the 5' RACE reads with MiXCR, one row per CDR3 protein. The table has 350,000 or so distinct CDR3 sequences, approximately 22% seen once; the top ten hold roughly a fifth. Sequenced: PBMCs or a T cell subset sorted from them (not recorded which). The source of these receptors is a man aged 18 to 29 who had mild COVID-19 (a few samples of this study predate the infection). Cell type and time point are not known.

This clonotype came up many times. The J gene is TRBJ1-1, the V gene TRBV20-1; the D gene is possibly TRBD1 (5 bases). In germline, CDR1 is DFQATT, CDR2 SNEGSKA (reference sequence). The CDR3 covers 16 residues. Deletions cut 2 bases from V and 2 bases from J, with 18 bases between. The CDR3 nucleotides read TGCAGTGCTAGACTCCCCTTGACAGATCTCAACACTGAAGCTTTCTTT. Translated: CSARLPLTDLNTEAFF.

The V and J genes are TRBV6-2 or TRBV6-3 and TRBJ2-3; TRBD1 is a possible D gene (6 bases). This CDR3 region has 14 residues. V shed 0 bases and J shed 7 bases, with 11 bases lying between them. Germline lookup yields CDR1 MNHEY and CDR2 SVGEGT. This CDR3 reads CASSYSPGANTQYF. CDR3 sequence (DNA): TGTGCCAGCAGTTACTCCCCAGGGGCAAATACGCAGTATTTT.

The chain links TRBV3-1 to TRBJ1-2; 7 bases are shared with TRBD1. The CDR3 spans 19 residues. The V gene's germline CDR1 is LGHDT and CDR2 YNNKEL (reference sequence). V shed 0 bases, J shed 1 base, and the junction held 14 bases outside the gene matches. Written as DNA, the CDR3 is TGTGCCAGCAGCCAAGATTTAAGTAGGCCAGGGGGATATAACTATGGCTACACCTTC. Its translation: CASSQDLSRPGGYNYGYTF. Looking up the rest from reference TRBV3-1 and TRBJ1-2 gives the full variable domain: DTAVSQTPKYLVTQMGNDKSIKCEQNLGHDTMYWYKQDSKKFLKIMFSYNNKELIINETVPNRFSPKSPDKAHLNLHINSLELGDSAVYFCASSQDLSRPGGYNYGYTFGSGTRLTVV.

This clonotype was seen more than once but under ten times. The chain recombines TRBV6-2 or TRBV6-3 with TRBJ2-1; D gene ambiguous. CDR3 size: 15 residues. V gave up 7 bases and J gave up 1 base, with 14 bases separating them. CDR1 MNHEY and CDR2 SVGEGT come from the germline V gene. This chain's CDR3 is CASISVSPSYNEQFF. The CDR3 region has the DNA TGTGCCAGCATTTCGGTTTCACCATCCTACAATGAGCAGTTCTTC.

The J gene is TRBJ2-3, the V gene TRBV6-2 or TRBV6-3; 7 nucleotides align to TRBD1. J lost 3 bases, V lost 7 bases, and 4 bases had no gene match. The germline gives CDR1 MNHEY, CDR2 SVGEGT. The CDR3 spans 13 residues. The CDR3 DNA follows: TGTGCCAGCACAGGGGGAGATACAGATACGCAGTATTTT. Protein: CASTGGDTDTQYF.

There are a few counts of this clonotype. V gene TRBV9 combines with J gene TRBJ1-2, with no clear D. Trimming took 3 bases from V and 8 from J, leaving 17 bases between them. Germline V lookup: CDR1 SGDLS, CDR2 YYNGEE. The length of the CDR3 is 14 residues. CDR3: CASSAAYRFYGYTF. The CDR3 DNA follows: TGTGCCAGCAGCGCCGCGTATCGTTTCTACGGCTACACCTTC. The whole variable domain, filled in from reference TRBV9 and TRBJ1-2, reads DSGVTQTPKHLITATGQRVTLRCSPRSGDLSVYWYQQSLDQGLQFLIQYYNGEERAKGNILERFSAQQFPDLHSELNLSSLELGDSALYFCASSAAYRFYGYTFGSGTRLTVV.

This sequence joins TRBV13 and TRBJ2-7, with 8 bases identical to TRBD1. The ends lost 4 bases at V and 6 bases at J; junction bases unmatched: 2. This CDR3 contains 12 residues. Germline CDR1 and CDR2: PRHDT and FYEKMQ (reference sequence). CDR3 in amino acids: CASSSTGGEQYF. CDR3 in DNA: TGTGCCAGCAGCTCAACAGGGGGCGAGCAGTACTTC.

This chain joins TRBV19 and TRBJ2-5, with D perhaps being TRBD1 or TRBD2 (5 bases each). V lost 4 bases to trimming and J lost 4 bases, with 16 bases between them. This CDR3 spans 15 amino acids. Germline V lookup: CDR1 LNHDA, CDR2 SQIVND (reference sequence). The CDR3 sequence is CASSTTWDPAETQYF. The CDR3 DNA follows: TGTGCCAGTAGTACAACCTGGGACCCCGCAGAGACCCAGTACTTC.

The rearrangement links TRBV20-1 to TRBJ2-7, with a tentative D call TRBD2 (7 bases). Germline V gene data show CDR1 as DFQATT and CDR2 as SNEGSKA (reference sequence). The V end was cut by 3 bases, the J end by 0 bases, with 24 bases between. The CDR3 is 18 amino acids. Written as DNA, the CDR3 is TGCAGTGCTAGCCATCACCGTGGGGCGGGGGCCCCCTCCTACGAGCAGTACTTC. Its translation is CSASHHRGAGAPSYEQYF.

The chain's CDR3 is CASSPVTANEKLFF. The CDR3 DNA follows: TGTGCCAGCAGTCCTGTCACCGCCAATGAAAAACTGTTTTTT. This chain joins TRBV7-9 and TRBJ1-4, with D hard to call. Per germline, CDR1 SEHNR and CDR2 FQNEAQ (reference sequence). This CDR3 region has 14 residues. Trimming removed 6 bases from V and 5 bases from J, with 13 bases in between. The full variable domain, in which reference TRBV7-9 and TRBJ1-4 provide the parts outside the CDR3, is DTGVSQNPRHKITKRGQNVTFRCDPISEHNRLYWYRQTLGQGPEFLTYFQNEAQLEKSRLLSDRFSAERPKGSFSTLEIQRTEQGDSAMYLCASSPVTANEKLFFGSGTQLSVL.

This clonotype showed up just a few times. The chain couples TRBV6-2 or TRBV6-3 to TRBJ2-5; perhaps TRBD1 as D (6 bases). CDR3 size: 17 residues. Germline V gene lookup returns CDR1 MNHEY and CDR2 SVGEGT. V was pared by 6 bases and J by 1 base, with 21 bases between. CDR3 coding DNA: TGTGCCAGCAGCTTTCAGGGAAGGACAGCTCTCCAAGAGACCCAGTACTTC. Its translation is CASSFQGRTALQETQYF.

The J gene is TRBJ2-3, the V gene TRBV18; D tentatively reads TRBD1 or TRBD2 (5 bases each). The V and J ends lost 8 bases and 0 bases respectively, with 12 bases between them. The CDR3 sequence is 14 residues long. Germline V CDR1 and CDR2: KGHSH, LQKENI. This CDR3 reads CASTGLGSTDTQYF. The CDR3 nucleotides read TGTGCCAGCACGGGGCTGGGAAGCACAGATACGCAGTATTTT.

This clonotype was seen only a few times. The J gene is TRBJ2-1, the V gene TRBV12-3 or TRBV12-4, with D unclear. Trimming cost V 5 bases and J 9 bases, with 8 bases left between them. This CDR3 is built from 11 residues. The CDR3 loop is CASSAAGEQFF. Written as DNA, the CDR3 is TGTGCCAGCAGTGCCGCAGGTGAGCAGTTCTTC.

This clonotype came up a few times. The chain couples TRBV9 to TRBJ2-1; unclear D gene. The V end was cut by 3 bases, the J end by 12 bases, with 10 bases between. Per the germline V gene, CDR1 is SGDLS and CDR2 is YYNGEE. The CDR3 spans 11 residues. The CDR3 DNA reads TGTGCCAGCAGCGAACCCGGTGTGCAGTTCTTC. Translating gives CASSEPGVQFF.

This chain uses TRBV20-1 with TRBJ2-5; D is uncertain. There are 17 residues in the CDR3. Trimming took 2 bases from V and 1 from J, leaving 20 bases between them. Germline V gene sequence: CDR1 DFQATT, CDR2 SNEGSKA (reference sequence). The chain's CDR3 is CSARNILSQIRQETQYF. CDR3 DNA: TGCAGTGCTAGAAACATCCTGAGTCAAATACGCCAAGAGACCCAGTACTTC.

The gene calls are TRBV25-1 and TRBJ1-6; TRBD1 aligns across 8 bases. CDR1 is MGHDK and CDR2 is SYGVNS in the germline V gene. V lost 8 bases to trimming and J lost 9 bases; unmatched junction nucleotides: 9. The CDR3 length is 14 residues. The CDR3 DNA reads TGTGCCAGCTCTCCGGACAGGGCGGGTTCACCCCTCCACTTT. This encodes CASSPDRAGSPLHF.

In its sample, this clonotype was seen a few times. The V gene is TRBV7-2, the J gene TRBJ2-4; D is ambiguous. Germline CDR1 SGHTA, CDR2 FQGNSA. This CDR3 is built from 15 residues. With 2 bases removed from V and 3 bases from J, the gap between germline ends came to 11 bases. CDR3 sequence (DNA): TGTGCCAGCAGCTTAAACCGATGGGACAAAAACATTCAGTACTTC. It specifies CASSLNRWDKNIQYF.

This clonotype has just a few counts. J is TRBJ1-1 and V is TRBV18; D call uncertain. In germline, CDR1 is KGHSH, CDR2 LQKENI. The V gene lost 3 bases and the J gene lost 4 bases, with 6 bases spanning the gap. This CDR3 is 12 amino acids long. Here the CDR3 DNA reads TGTGCCAGCTCACCTGGCCGCACTGAAGCTTTCTTT. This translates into CASSPGRTEAFF. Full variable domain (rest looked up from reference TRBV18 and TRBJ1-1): NAGVMQNPRHLVRRRGQEARLRCSPMKGHSHVYWYRQLPEEGLKFMVYLQKENIIDESGMPKERFSAEFPKEGPSILRIQQVVRGDSAAYFCASSPGRTEAFFGQGTRLTVV.